These T cell receptor beta chains were read from a single sample in a study of blood T cell repertoires in COVID-19. Only in-frame clones appear in the TCRdb table, and some are missing; sequencing was by immunoSEQ multiplex PCR. This table holds roughly 260,000 clones, about 87% found once. The sample taken for sequencing was PBMCs or T cells enriched from blood (not recorded which). These receptors all stem from a woman aged 25 to 39 with acute COVID-19. Each CDR3 is given with its conserved first and last residue. A D gene is named only where the DNA matches it firmly.

CDR3 DNA: TGTGCCAGCGCAGGGCACTTTAACTATGGCTACACCTTC
CDR3 protein: CASAGHFNYGYTF
V gene: TRBV28
D gene: .
J gene: TRBJ1-2

CDR3 DNA: TGCAGCGTTTCCCGAGACTATGGCTACACCTTC
CDR3 protein: CSVSRDYGYTF
V gene: TRBV29-1
D gene: .
J gene: TRBJ1-2

CDR3 DNA: TGTGCCACACAGGGACGGTTAGACTATGGCTACACCTTC
CDR3 protein: CATQGRLDYGYTF
V gene: TRBV10-3
D gene: .
J gene: TRBJ1-2

CDR3 DNA: TGCGCCAGCAGCCAACTTACAGGGGGTGGAGAGACCCAGTACTTC
CDR3 protein: CASSQLTGGGETQYF
V gene: TRBV4-3
D gene: TRBD1
J gene: TRBJ2-5

CDR3 DNA: TGTGCCAGCAGTCTCAGGGGAACTGAAGCTTTCTTT
CDR3 protein: CASSLRGTEAFF
V gene: TRBV6-5
D gene: .
J gene: TRBJ1-1

CDR3 DNA: TGTGCCAGCAGCCAAAGAGGGGGGGAAACTGAAGCTTTCTTT
CDR3 protein: CASSQRGGETEAFF
V gene: TRBV3-1/TRBV3-2
D gene: .
J gene: TRBJ1-1

CDR3 DNA: TGCGCCAGCAGCCAAGGACCGGGGGGCGCCCATAATTCACCCCTCCACTTT
CDR3 protein: CASSQGPGGAHNSPLHF
V gene: TRBV4-3
D gene: .
J gene: TRBJ1-6

CDR3 DNA: TGCGCCAGCAGCCACCCGACTAGCGGGCGTTACGAGCAGTACTTC
CDR3 protein: CASSHPTSGRYEQYF
V gene: TRBV4-1
D gene: TRBD2
J gene: TRBJ2-7

CDR3 DNA: TGTGCTAGTGGAACAGGGAACACTGAAGCTTTCTTT
CDR3 protein: CASGTGNTEAFF
V gene: TRBV12-5
D gene: .
J gene: TRBJ1-1

CDR3 DNA: TGTGCCAGCTCACAGCAGGGACAGATGGAAGCTTTCTTT
CDR3 protein: CASSQQGQMEAFF
V gene: TRBV18
D gene: TRBD1
J gene: TRBJ1-1

CDR3 DNA: TGTGCCAGCAGTTTCTCCGGGACAGGGGTGGCTGGAAACACCATATATTTT
CDR3 protein: CASSFSGTGVAGNTIYF
V gene: TRBV7-2
D gene: TRBD1
J gene: TRBJ1-3

CDR3 DNA: TGTGCCAGCTCACCACTGGGACAGGGGGACACTGAAGCTTTCTTT
CDR3 protein: CASSPLGQGDTEAFF
V gene: TRBV18
D gene: TRBD1
J gene: TRBJ1-1

CDR3 DNA: TGTGCCAGCAGTGAAGCGCCCAGGCCTATCACCATATATTTT
CDR3 protein: CASSEAPRPITIYF
V gene: TRBV6-1
D gene: .
J gene: TRBJ1-3

CDR3 DNA: TGTGCCAGCTCGCGACAGGGACCAAATTCACCCCTCCACTTT
CDR3 protein: CASSRQGPNSPLHF
V gene: TRBV18
D gene: TRBD1
J gene: TRBJ1-6

CDR3 DNA: TGTGCCAGCAGCCCCAGAAGTGGGAACACTGAAGCTTTCTTT
CDR3 protein: CASSPRSGNTEAFF
V gene: TRBV11-3
D gene: .
J gene: TRBJ1-1

CDR3 DNA: TGTGCCAGCAGTTTACCGGGACAATTAGAAAAACTGTTTTTT
CDR3 protein: CASSLPGQLEKLFF
V gene: TRBV6-5
D gene: .
J gene: TRBJ1-4

CDR3 DNA: TGTGCCATCAGTGATGAGGGGACAGGGGGAGGGCAGTACTTC
CDR3 protein: CAISDEGTGGGQYF
V gene: TRBV10-3
D gene: TRBD1
J gene: TRBJ2-7

CDR3 DNA: TGCGCCAGCAGCCAAGTGTCCTACAGGGCCGCTGGCTACACCTTC
CDR3 protein: CASSQVSYRAAGYTF
V gene: TRBV4-1
D gene: .
J gene: TRBJ1-2

CDR3 DNA: TGCGCCAGCAGTCAATCGAGCGGGGGGGAACAAGAGACCCAGTACTTC
CDR3 protein: CASSQSSGGEQETQYF
V gene: TRBV23-1
D gene: TRBD2
J gene: TRBJ2-5

CDR3 DNA: TGTGCCAGCTCACCACGACAGGGGTACACAGATACGCAGTATTTT
CDR3 protein: CASSPRQGYTDTQYF
V gene: TRBV18
D gene: TRBD1
J gene: TRBJ2-3

CDR3 DNA: TGCGCCAGCAGCCAAGGGGCAGTTGGTTCCTATAATTCACCCCTCCACTTT
CDR3 protein: CASSQGAVGSYNSPLHF
V gene: TRBV4-3
D gene: .
J gene: TRBJ1-6

CDR3 DNA: TGTGCCAGTAGTGCGTACCGAGACAGTACTGGCTACACCTTC
CDR3 protein: CASSAYRDSTGYTF
V gene: TRBV19
D gene: .
J gene: TRBJ1-2

CDR3 DNA: TGTGCCAGCAGTTCCGGACTCACAGGGGGCACGGGTCCACCCCTCCACTTT
CDR3 protein: CASSSGLTGGTGPPLHF
V gene: TRBV27
D gene: TRBD1
J gene: TRBJ1-6

CDR3 DNA: TGCAGTGCTACGACAGGGCGCGAGCAGTACTTC
CDR3 protein: CSATTGREQYF
V gene: TRBV20-1
D gene: TRBD1
J gene: TRBJ2-7

CDR3 DNA: TGTGCCAGAGGACAGGGGTCCCAATGGCCCCAGCATTTT
CDR3 protein: CARGQGSQWPQHF
V gene: TRBV3-1/TRBV3-2
D gene: TRBD1
J gene: TRBJ1-5

CDR3 DNA: TGTGCCAGCAGCAGAAATGCCGGGACAGTGACCTCTGGAAACACCATATATTTT
CDR3 protein: CASSRNAGTVTSGNTIYF
V gene: TRBV7-2
D gene: TRBD1
J gene: TRBJ1-3

CDR3 DNA: TGTGCCAGCAGCTTAGAGTATCCGGGGGGATACGGAAACACCATATATTTT
CDR3 protein: CASSLEYPGGYGNTIYF
V gene: TRBV5-5
D gene: .
J gene: TRBJ1-3